Below, 32 T cell receptor beta chains from the same sample are listed, as sequenced in a study of low-dose radiotherapy and immunotherapy resistance in tumors. Covering alpha and beta chains, TRAV- and TRBV-specific primers were used for the first-strand cDNA. For amplifying TCRs, the PCR ran for 20 to 25 cycles with Phusion, which was used together with a constant-region primer and the adapter on the V primers. MiXCR was run by TCRdb on the reads, yielding one entry per CDR3 protein. The sample carries 80,000 to 90,000 distinct CDR3 sequences, over 15% recorded once. Time point noted: before trial treatment. The input for sequencing was PBMCs, taken before treatment. These receptors all stem from a male donor with prostate cancer.

This clonotype has a count of ten or more. This sequence joins TRBV18 and TRBJ1-3; the match to TRBD1 covers 7 bases. Trimming at V came to 1 base and at J to 4 bases, leaving 7 bases not matched to a gene. The CDR3 runs 16 residues. Germline assignment: CDR1 KGHSH and CDR2 LQKENI. Here the CDR3 reads CASSPRTGAAGNTIYF. In nucleotides, the CDR3 is TGTGCCAGCTCACCACGAACAGGGGCGGCCGGAAACACCATATATTTT. The whole variable domain, remainder taken from reference TRBV18 and TRBJ1-3, is NAGVMQNPRHLVRRRGQEARLRCSPMKGHSHVYWYRQLPEEGLKFMVYLQKENIIDESGMPKERFSAEFPKEGPSILRIQQVVRGDSAAYFCASSPRTGAAGNTIYFGEGSWLTVV.

This clonotype was observed at least ten times. The V call is TRBV7-6, the J call TRBJ2-7; TRBD2 aligns across 7 bases. Germline assignment: CDR1 SGHVS and CDR2 FNYEAQ. The CDR3 has 15 amino acids. V shed 4 bases and J 7 bases; nucleotides not matched to a gene: 13. The CDR3 sequence is CASSWGPAGSGEQYF. The CDR3 nucleotides read TGTGCCAGCAGCTGGGGACCAGCGGGGTCGGGTGAGCAGTACTTC.

The sample holds many counts of this clonotype. The J gene is TRBJ2-2, the V gene TRBV20-1, with D maybe TRBD2 (5 bases). The CDR3 has 14 amino acids. Germline V gene data show CDR1 as DFQATT and CDR2 as SNEGSKA (reference sequence). The V and J ends lost 1 base and 4 bases respectively, with 10 bases between them. The DNA for the CDR3 is TGCAGTGCTAGAGTCGCGGGTGGCACCGGGGAGCTGTTTTTT. This codes for CSARVAGGTGELFF.

V and J are TRBV30 and TRBJ2-3; D might be TRBD2 (5 bases). CDR3 length: 14 residues. V was pared by 4 bases and J by 1 base, with 12 bases between. Germline V gene sequence: CDR1 GTSNPN, CDR2 SVGIG (reference sequence). The CDR3 DNA is TGTGCCTGGACTAACGGGGTCGGCACAGATACGCAGTATTTT. The encoded protein is CAWTNGVGTDTQYF.

This clonotype was detected ten times or more. The V call is TRBV29-1, the J call TRBJ1-4; 8 nucleotides match TRBD1. There are 15 residues in the CDR3. V lost 6 bases to trimming and J lost 1 base; unmatched junction nucleotides: 7. Per the germline V gene, CDR1 is SQVTM and CDR2 is ANQGSEA. CDR3 loop: CSVATGGGTNEKLFF. In DNA form, the CDR3 reads TGCAGCGTCGCTACAGGGGGTGGAACTAATGAAAAACTGTTTTTT.

The rearrangement joins TRBV3-1 to TRBJ2-1, with D possibly matching TRBD2 (6 bases). The V end was cut by 5 bases, the J end by 3 bases, with 11 bases between. This CDR3 contains 14 residues. Per the germline V gene, CDR1 is LGHDT and CDR2 is YNNKEL (reference sequence). CDR3 in amino acids: CASSRTEGYNEQFF. In nucleotides, the CDR3 is TGTGCCAGCAGCAGAACGGAGGGCTACAATGAGCAGTTCTTC.

This clonotype occurred many times. CDR3 residues: CSVVRVNTEAFF. CDR3 nucleotide sequence: TGCAGCGTTGTACGAGTGAACACTGAAGCTTTCTTT. The chain uses TRBV29-1 and TRBJ1-1; D call uncertain. Trimming shortened V by 4 bases and J by 0 bases, and 6 bases separated the two germline ends. Germline V gene sequence: CDR1 SQVTM, CDR2 ANQGSEA. This CDR3 is 12 amino acids long.

Ten or more counts support this clonotype. The chain combines TRBV11-3 with TRBJ2-5; weak D call: TRBD1 (5 bases). Germline lookup yields CDR1 SGHNT and CDR2 YENEEA. Trimming stripped 6 bases from V and 4 bases from J, with 12 bases between. The CDR3 runs to 13 residues. The DNA for the CDR3 is TGTGCCAGCAGTAAAAGGGGTGGAGAGACCCAGTACTTC. This codes for CASSKRGGETQYF.

This clonotype was observed many times. The chain is built from TRBV12-3 or TRBV12-4 and TRBJ2-3; a possible D gene is TRBD2 (5 bases). The CDR3 runs to 15 residues. With 3 bases removed from V and 6 bases from J, the gap between germline ends came to 16 bases. The CDR3 loop reads CASSFSSGGWDTQYF. The CDR3 coding sequence is TGTGCCAGCAGTTTCTCAAGTGGAGGCTGGGATACGCAGTATTTT.

This clonotype was picked up many times. The chain recombines TRBV3-1 with TRBJ1-6, with 9 bases fitting TRBD1. V dropped 4 bases and J dropped 10; count of bases not matched to a gene: 5. CDR1 is LGHDT, CDR2 YNNKEL, per germline (reference sequence). CDR3 length equals 14 residues. CDR3 amino acids: CASSPGTGRSPLHF. The CDR3 DNA is TGTGCCAGCAGCCCCGGGACAGGGAGGTCACCCCTCCACTTT.

This clonotype appeared many times. The chain carries TRBV6-1 and TRBJ2-3, with unresolved D. Germline assignment: CDR1 MNHNS and CDR2 SASEGT. The CDR3 has 13 amino acids. V dropped 5 bases and J dropped 7 bases, with 13 bases sitting between them. The CDR3 sequence: CASSTTAENTQYF. The CDR3 nucleotides are TGTGCCAGCAGTACAACGGCCGAGAATACGCAGTATTTT.

The CDR3 sequence: CASSEAFRGLRNEQYF. The CDR3, as DNA: TGTGCCAGCAGTGAAGCCTTCAGGGGTCTTAGAAACGAGCAGTACTTC. This chain uses TRBV2 with TRBJ2-7; D may be TRBD1 (6 bases). CDR1 is SNHLY, CDR2 FYNNEI, per germline. Trimming stripped 0 bases from V and 5 bases from J, with 17 bases between. This CDR3 is 16 amino acids long.

With respect to this clonotype: A much more abundant neighbour one base away suggests this may be a read error. J is TRBJ2-1 and V is TRBV10-3; 8 bases line up with TRBD1. Trimming removed 6 bases from V and 13 bases from J; junction bases left unmatched: 23. Germline V gene sequence: CDR1 ENHRY, CDR2 SYGVKD. This CDR3 spans 17 amino acids. Here the CDR3 reads CAISGTGVGRNQETQFF. The CDR3, as DNA: TGTGCCATCAGCGGGACAGGCGTTGGTCGTAATCAAGAGACCCAGTTCTTC.

The rearrangement links TRBV5-1 to TRBJ1-1; 8 bases align to TRBD1. The CDR3 is 14 residues long. Germline V gives CDR1 SGHRS, CDR2 YFSETQ. V gave up 3 bases and J gave up 10 bases; unmatched junction bases: 11. CDR3 residues: CASSSDGQGIRAFF. The CDR3 coding sequence is TGCGCCAGCAGCTCCGACGGACAGGGTATTCGAGCTTTCTTT.

This sequence joins TRBV28 and TRBJ1-5; TRBD1 matches at 8 bases. V trimming: 9 bases; J trimming: 7 bases; junction bases outside the gene matches: 5. The germline CDR1 and CDR2 sequences are MDHEN and SYDVKM. The CDR3 has 12 amino acids. The CDR3 DNA reads as TGTGCCAGTCAGGGGGCACAACAGCCCCAGCATTTT. Its protein is CASQGAQQPQHF.

In this sample, this clonotype turned up once. This chain joins TRBV9 and TRBJ1-1; no firm D call. CDR3 length equals 12 residues. CDR1 and CDR2 from the germline V gene are SGDLS and YYNGEE. The V gene lost 9 bases and the J gene lost 4 bases, with 13 bases spanning the gap. The CDR3 sequence: CATRPAGTEAFF. The CDR3 DNA reads TGTGCCACCCGGCCGGCGGGCACTGAAGCTTTCTTT.

Worth noting for this clonotype: The junction differs from germline at one of its ends, possibly a read error. The genes are TRBV10-3 and TRBJ2-7, with D maybe TRBD2 (5 bases). Germline V lookup: CDR1 ENHRY, CDR2 SYGVKD. The CDR3 totals 15 residues. The CDR3 nucleotides are TGTGCGATCAGTGAGTCGAGGGATATTCGTGATAAGCAGTACTTC. Its protein product is CAISESRDIRDKQYF.

This clonotype was counted a few times. The chain combines TRBV18 with TRBJ2-1, with D unresolved. There are 15 residues in the CDR3. V was trimmed by 0 bases and J by 1 base, leaving 7 bases between them. Germline V gene data show CDR1 as KGHSH and CDR2 as LQKENI. CDR3 DNA: TGTGCCAGCTCACCACCAACGCCTTCCTACAATGAGCAGTTCTTC. It translates to CASSPPTPSYNEQFF. Using reference TRBV18 and TRBJ2-1 for the parts outside the CDR3, the full variable domain is NAGVMQNPRHLVRRRGQEARLRCSPMKGHSHVYWYRQLPEEGLKFMVYLQKENIIDESGMPKERFSAEFPKEGPSILRIQQVVRGDSAAYFCASSPPTPSYNEQFFGPGTRLTVL.

This clonotype was detected many times. This sequence joins TRBV10-3 and TRBJ2-3; D is perhaps TRBD2 (6 bases). Per germline, CDR1 ENHRY and CDR2 SYGVKD. The CDR3 contains 17 residues. Trimming shortened V by 4 bases and J by 4 bases, and 21 bases separated the two germline ends. As DNA, the CDR3 is TGTGCCATCAGTGGGCCCACGAGGGGCGGGGAGGCAGATACGCAGTATTTT. Translated, it gives CAISGPTRGGEADTQYF.

In this sample, this clonotype turned up many times. The V and J genes are TRBV20-1 and TRBJ1-5, with 8 bases fitting TRBD1. Germline V lookup: CDR1 DFQATT, CDR2 SNEGSKA (reference sequence). Losses at the gene ends were 6 bases for V and 6 bases for J; bases not matched to a gene: 19. The CDR3 length is 17 residues. The CDR3: CSAARVGSGGMGQPQHF. The CDR3 bases are TGCAGTGCGGCCCGGGTCGGGTCAGGGGGCATGGGTCAGCCCCAGCATTTT.

The V gene is TRBV20-1, the J gene TRBJ1-2, with 8 positions matching TRBD1. The germline V gene has CDR1 DFQATT and CDR2 SNEGSKA (reference sequence). The CDR3 length is 14 residues. V lost 6 bases and J lost 3; bases outside the gene matches: 9. In nucleotides, the CDR3 is TGCAGTGCCCCCCCGACAGGGGTAGACTATGGCTACACCTTC. It yields the protein CSAPPTGVDYGYTF.

Concerning this clonotype itself: Given a far larger clone just one base away, this is likely a sequencing read error. The V gene is TRBV6-6, the J gene TRBJ1-6; 7 bases are shared with TRBD1. The germline gives CDR1 MNHNY, CDR2 SVGAGI (reference sequence). The CDR3 has 15 residues. J was trimmed by 8 bases and V by 5 bases; bases with no gene match: 9. CDR3 DNA: TGTGCCAGCAGTCTTTCGACAGGGAGCTATTCACCCCTCCACTTT. Its protein product is CASSLSTGSYSPLHF.

This clonotype has ten or more counts. The rearrangement joins TRBV20-1 to TRBJ2-7; the D gene is possibly TRBD1 (6 bases). From germline, CDR1 is DFQATT and CDR2 SNEGSKA (reference sequence). The CDR3 is 13 amino acids. The germline V and J ends were trimmed by 6 bases and 3 bases, with 15 bases remaining between them. The CDR3 coding sequence is TGCAGTGCAACCGGGACAAAGAACTACGAGCAGTACTTC. Its translation is CSATGTKNYEQYF.

V and J are TRBV4-1 and TRBJ2-6, with D possibly being TRBD2 (6 bases). This CDR3 is built from 17 residues. Germline V gives CDR1 MGHRA, CDR2 YSYEKL. Trimming left V 1 base short and J 0 bases short, with 10 bases between. In DNA, the CDR3 is TGCGCCAGCAGCCAAGGACCGACTAGCTCTGGGGCCAACGTCCTGACTTTC. Protein sequence: CASSQGPTSSGANVLTF.

This clonotype showed up many times. The chain uses TRBV15 and TRBJ2-3; D is perhaps TRBD2 (5 bases). V dropped 0 bases and J dropped 1 base, with 8 bases sitting between them. The CDR3 has 15 amino acids. In germline, CDR1 is LNHNV, CDR2 YYDKDF (reference sequence). CDR3 amino acids: CATSREGGRTDTQYF. DNA of the CDR3: TGTGCCACCAGCAGAGAGGGCGGGCGCACAGATACGCAGTATTTT.

This rearrangement joins TRBV11-2 to TRBJ1-1; D is ambiguous. This CDR3 contains 13 residues. Trimming removed 8 bases from V and 7 bases from J, with 17 bases in between. Germline V gene data show CDR1 as SGHAT and CDR2 as FQNNGV. CDR3 DNA: TGTGCCAGCGGCCACCGGGCAAATGGTGAAGCTTTCTTT. Protein sequence: CASGHRANGEAFF.

In its sample, this clonotype was seen many times. The rearrangement uses TRBV10-3 and TRBJ1-1; weak D call: TRBD1 (6 bases). The CDR3 extends over 15 amino acids. Looked up from germline, CDR1 is ENHRY and CDR2 is SYGVKD. V lost 4 bases to trimming and J lost 0 bases, with 12 bases between them. Here the CDR3 reads CAISARGAVNTEAFF. DNA of the CDR3: TGTGCCATCAGTGCTAGGGGGGCGGTGAACACTGAAGCTTTCTTT.

This clonotype was picked up many times. The J gene is TRBJ1-4, the V gene TRBV30; D unclear. Trimming pared 0 bases from V and 8 bases from J, leaving 10 bases between. The CDR3 is 13 amino acids. Germline CDR1 reads GTSNPN; CDR2 reads SVGIG (reference sequence). CDR3 protein: CAWSVSAREKLFF. CDR3 nucleotide sequence: TGTGCCTGGAGTGTATCGGCCAGGGAAAAACTGTTTTTT. The variable domain in full, with the rest retrieved from reference TRBV30 and TRBJ1-4, is SQTIHQWPATLVQPVGSPLSLECTVEGTSNPNLYWYRQAAGRGLQLLFYSVGIGQISSEVPQNLSASRPQDRQFILSSKKLLLSDSGFYLCAWSVSAREKLFFGSGTQLSVL.

In this sample, this clonotype turned up many times. This chain uses TRBV4-3 with TRBJ2-1, with 12 bases matching TRBD1. The CDR3 covers 16 residues. Germline CDR1 LGHNA, CDR2 YSLEER. The V gene end was trimmed by 1 base and the J gene end by 8 bases; junction bases not matched to a gene: 6. The CDR3 nucleotides are TGCGCCAGCAGCCAAGGTAGGGGACAGGGGGCTCATGAGCAGTTCTTC. Protein product: CASSQGRGQGAHEQFF.

Many counts were recorded for this clonotype. The CDR3 spells CSARDQAGDVGGELFF. The CDR3 DNA reads as TGCAGTGCTAGAGATCAAGCGGGGGATGTTGGCGGGGAGCTGTTTTTT. V gene TRBV20-1 combines with J gene TRBJ2-2; TRBD2 matches at 8 bases. Germline V lookup: CDR1 DFQATT, CDR2 SNEGSKA (reference sequence). The CDR3 sequence is 16 residues long. V shed 0 bases and J 7 bases; nucleotides not matched to a gene: 10.

This clonotype was found many times. In nucleotides, the CDR3 is TGTGCCACCAGCAGTCAGGGCGGGGGCTACACCTTC. Translating gives CATSSQGGGYTF. The chain employs TRBV15 and TRBJ1-2, with D possibly matching TRBD1 (5 bases). The CDR3 loop spans 12 amino acids. The germline V and J ends were trimmed by 3 bases and 8 bases, with 10 bases remaining between them. Germline CDR1 and CDR2: LNHNV and YYDKDF (reference sequence). Drawing the rest from reference TRBV15 and TRBJ1-2, the complete variable domain is DAMVIQNPRYQVTQFGKPVTLSCSQTLNHNVMYWYQQKSSQAPKLLFHYYDKDFNNEADTPDNFQSRRPNTSFCFLDIRSPGLGDTAMYLCATSSQGGGYTFGSGTRLTVV.

This clonotype has a count of ten or more. This sequence joins TRBV7-9 and TRBJ2-1; D is unclear. Germline CDR1 SEHNR, CDR2 FQNEAQ (reference sequence). The CDR3 runs to 10 residues. In nucleotides, the CDR3 is TGTGCTATCAACGGAAATGAGCAGTTCTTC. It translates to CAINGNEQFF.